This T cell receptor (beta chain) was sequenced in a study of blood T cell repertoires in COVID-19. Turning to the study itself: The United States, Italy and Spain were the sources of the acute and convalescent COVID-19 samples.

The data were produced by immunoSEQ multiplex PCR, yet TCRdb's version contains in-frame clones alone and is incomplete. The sample consists of around 120,000 clones, 65% to 90% of them appearing once. Germline V CDR1 and CDR2: DFQATT, SNEGSKA (reference sequence). The CDR3 is made up of 16 amino acids. V was clipped by 3 bases and J by 7 bases; unmatched bases: 11. This sequence was found in a woman in her fifties or sixties who had recovered from COVID-19. Sample: PBMCs or T cells enriched from blood (not recorded which). The J gene is TRBJ2-2, the V gene TRBV20-1; the match to TRBD1 covers 10 bases. CDR3 sequence: CSASRGWTGGIGELFF. DNA for the CDR3: TGCAGTGCTAGTAGGGGTTGGACAGGGGGAATCGGGGAGCTGTTTTTT.